This is a list of T cell receptor beta chains from one sample in a study of T cell repertoires in cytomegalovirus infection. TCRdb reprocessed the reads with MiXCR, giving one entry per CDR3 protein. This table holds 640,000 or so distinct CDR3 sequences, approximately 33% found once. Antigens for these TCRs are unknown. The material sequenced was cultured PBMCs, taken from culture after CMV antigen stimulation. The receptors here all came from a human donor in good health (CMV status not recorded). Some clones in this sample may be carry-over from other donors' samples. The CDR3 runs from the conserved cysteine through the conserved F or W.

V gene: TRBV7-2; CDR3 protein: CASSLVGGVGADTQYF
V gene: TRBV20-1; CDR3 protein: CSARPLQGVNSPLHF
V gene: TRBV7-6; CDR3 protein: CASSPFVGVTGELFF
V gene: TRBV20-1; CDR3 protein: CSAPLLNLALETQYF
V gene: TRBV20-1; CDR3 protein: CSARETRVGHLGYTEAFF
V gene: TRBV5-1; CDR3 protein: CASSLVLAGNNEQFF
V gene: TRBV7-6; CDR3 protein: CASSLDLGILSPLHF
V gene: TRBV5-5; CDR3 protein: CASSLSLVPHEQFF
V gene: TRBV6-2/TRBV6-3; CDR3 protein: CASRPIRVSYEQYF
V gene: TRBV7-2; CDR3 protein: CASRQSGGPQWTQYF
V gene: TRBV6-6; CDR3 protein: CASSYPSRVETQYF
V gene: TRBV29-1; CDR3 protein: CSVQVGTGDEQYF
V gene: TRBV11-3; CDR3 protein: CASSFSGVAYEQYF
V gene: TRBV10-3; CDR3 protein: CAIKEREWTDTQYF
V gene: TRBV6-6; CDR3 protein: CASSPLAGERYEQYF
V gene: TRBV7-2; CDR3 protein: CASSVTGIGNTEAFF
V gene: TRBV7-2; CDR3 protein: CASSPHAGSYEQYF
V gene: TRBV7-2; CDR3 protein: CASTRTPPGLAGDEQYF
V gene: TRBV6-2/TRBV6-3; CDR3 protein: CASSLLGSLRLGGPSYNEQFF
V gene: TRBV6-8; CDR3 protein: CASARGLQETQYF
V gene: TRBV6-2/TRBV6-3; CDR3 protein: CASSPRRANTEAFF
V gene: TRBV4-1; CDR3 protein: CASSQDSPGNTIYF
V gene: TRBV2; CDR3 protein: CASSGGTGGAEQFF
V gene: TRBV5-1; CDR3 protein: CASSFDRAADTQYF
V gene: TRBV7-6; CDR3 protein: CASSFGTGMPYGYTF
V gene: TRBV2; CDR3 protein: CASRDDLDGYTF
V gene: TRBV20-1; CDR3 protein: CSASSLASTDTQYF
V gene: TRBV28; CDR3 protein: CASTVQFGTEAFF
V gene: TRBV7-6; CDR3 protein: CASSLRSTQGEQYF
V gene: TRBV6-2/TRBV6-3; CDR3 protein: CASSYDAPRYSPLHF
V gene: TRBV7-2; CDR3 protein: CASSLDDPNTGELFF
V gene: TRBV15; CDR3 protein: CATSRDLLGRVVNNQPQHF
V gene: TRBV19; CDR3 protein: CASSYRQGQTDTQYF
V gene: TRBV12-3/TRBV12-4; CDR3 protein: CASSFRAGANVLTF
V gene: TRBV7-2; CDR3 protein: CASSEDRGLSYEQYF
V gene: TRBV28; CDR3 protein: CASSLRRDRGRETQYF
V gene: TRBV7-2; CDR3 protein: CASSFRRGGFTDTQYF
V gene: TRBV7-2; CDR3 protein: CASSSRGGGEYEQFF
V gene: TRBV12-3/TRBV12-4; CDR3 protein: CASSSWTSGGALKTQYF
V gene: TRBV7-8; CDR3 protein: CASSLGQGRDQRLRGYF
V gene: TRBV6-1; CDR3 protein: CASSEAISGNTEAFF
V gene: TRBV7-8; CDR3 protein: CASRTSRLAMHNEQFF
V gene: TRBV5-6; CDR3 protein: CASSFGPTNQPQHF
V gene: TRBV7-2; CDR3 protein: CASSLRQGFSGNTIYF
V gene: TRBV20-1; CDR3 protein: CSASYSGRDYEQFF
V gene: TRBV7-2; CDR3 protein: CASSRGGHEAFF
V gene: TRBV2; CDR3 protein: CASSEAWGLGTEAFF
V gene: TRBV12-3/TRBV12-4; CDR3 protein: CASSLGRAVNNEQFF
V gene: TRBV6-9; CDR3 protein: CASSWNGSSYNEQFF
V gene: TRBV7-2; CDR3 protein: CASTPQWGAEGYTF
V gene: TRBV6-2/TRBV6-3; CDR3 protein: CASSYFKTDTQYF
V gene: TRBV6-1; CDR3 protein: CASSRGGSYGYTF
V gene: TRBV7-6; CDR3 protein: CASSLGGFVTDTQYF
V gene: TRBV28; CDR3 protein: CASSMTSGGADTQYF